The clone carrying this T cell receptor (beta chain) has at least ten counts. Antigen specificity is unknown. This specimen belongs to a study of T cells after posttransplantation cyclophosphamide. General study findings and limits: Recipient CMV seropositivity and CMV reactivation strongly tracked TRB clonality. Later post-transplant blood repertoires were often dominated by donor CD8+ memory clones. Skin or GI-infiltrating T cells shared few TRB sequences with blood.

This CDR3 has 14 residues. Germline-derived CDR1 and CDR2 are SGHVS and FNYEAQ. Trimming pared 0 bases from V and 9 bases from J, leaving 14 bases between. Peripheral blood was collected from the related graft donor on the marrow donation day. Sequencing used immunoSEQ multiplex PCR; TCRdb keeps in-frame clones, though not all of them. The sample shows about 39,000 clones, none of them appearing just once. The material sequenced was PBMCs. The sequence derives from a woman aged 45-59 years in good health and a related stem cell transplant donor. The chain combines TRBV7-6 with TRBJ2-5; a weak D match, TRBD1 (5 bases). The CDR3 nucleotides are TGTGCCAGCAGCTTAGCGGTCCAGGGCCGGTCCCAGTACTTC. Its protein product is CASSLAVQGRSQYF. The variable domain in full, completed from reference TRBV7-6 and TRBJ2-5, reads GAGVSQSPRYKVTKRGQDVALRCDPISGHVSLYWYRQALGQGPEFLTYFNYEAQQDKSGLPNDRFSAERPEGSISTLTIQRTEQRDSAMYRCASSLAVQGRSQYFGPGTRLLVL.